This T cell receptor (beta chain) was profiled in a study of blood T cell repertoires in COVID-19. Overall study context: Italy, Spain and the United States were the sources of the convalescent and acute COVID-19 samples. T cells, B-cell-depleted T cells, or PBMCs supplied cDNA or gDNA.

The CDR3 consists of 17 residues. Germline CDR1 and CDR2: SGHVS and FQNEAQ. Losses at the gene ends were 8 bases for V and 5 bases for J; bases not matched to a gene: 17. In the study's own analysis: Cell counts per sample came from amplifying reference gene primers. Produced via immunoSEQ multiplex PCR; TCRdb's table is partial and in-frame only. V, J and clone size are taken as reported in that table, and D and trimming were inferred from the DNA itself. The sample lists roughly 170,000 clones, around nine tenths seen once, with over 0.7% in the top ten. This TCR came from a woman between 18 and 30 years old who had recovered from COVID-19. The sample taken for sequencing was peripheral blood. The V and J genes are TRBV7-8 and TRBJ2-1; TRBD2 matches 8 bases. For the CDR3, the DNA is TGTGCCAGCCAAAAAGGGGGAGGGCGGGAGGTACACAATGAGCAGTTCTTC. As protein: CASQKGGGREVHNEQFF.